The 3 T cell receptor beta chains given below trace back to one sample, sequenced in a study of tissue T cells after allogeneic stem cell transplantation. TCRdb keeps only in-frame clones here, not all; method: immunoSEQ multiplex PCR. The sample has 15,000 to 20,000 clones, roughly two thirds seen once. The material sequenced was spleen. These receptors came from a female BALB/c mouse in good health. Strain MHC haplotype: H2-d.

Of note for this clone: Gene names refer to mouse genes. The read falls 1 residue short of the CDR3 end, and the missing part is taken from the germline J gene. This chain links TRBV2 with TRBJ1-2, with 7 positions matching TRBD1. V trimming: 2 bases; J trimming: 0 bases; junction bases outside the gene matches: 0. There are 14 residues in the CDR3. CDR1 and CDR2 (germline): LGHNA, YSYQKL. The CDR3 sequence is CASSQTGANSDYTF. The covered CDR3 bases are TGTGCCAGCAGCCAAACAGGGGCAAACTCCGACTACACC.

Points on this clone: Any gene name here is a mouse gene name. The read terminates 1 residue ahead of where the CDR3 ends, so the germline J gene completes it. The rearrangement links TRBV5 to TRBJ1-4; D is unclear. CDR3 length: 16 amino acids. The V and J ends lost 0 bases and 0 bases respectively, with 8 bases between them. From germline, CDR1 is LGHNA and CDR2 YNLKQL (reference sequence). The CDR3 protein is CASSQDRQVSNERLFF. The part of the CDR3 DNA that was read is TGTGCCAGCAGCCAAGATAGGCAAGTTTCCAACGAAAGATTATTT.

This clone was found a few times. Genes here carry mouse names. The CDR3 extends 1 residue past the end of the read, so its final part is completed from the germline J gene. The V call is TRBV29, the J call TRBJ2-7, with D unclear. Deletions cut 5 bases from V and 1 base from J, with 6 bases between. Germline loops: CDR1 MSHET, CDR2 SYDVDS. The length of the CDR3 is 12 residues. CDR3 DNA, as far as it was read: TGTGCTAGCAGTCTCCGATCCTATGAACAGTAC. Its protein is CASSLRSYEQY. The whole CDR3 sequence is CASSLRSYEQYF.